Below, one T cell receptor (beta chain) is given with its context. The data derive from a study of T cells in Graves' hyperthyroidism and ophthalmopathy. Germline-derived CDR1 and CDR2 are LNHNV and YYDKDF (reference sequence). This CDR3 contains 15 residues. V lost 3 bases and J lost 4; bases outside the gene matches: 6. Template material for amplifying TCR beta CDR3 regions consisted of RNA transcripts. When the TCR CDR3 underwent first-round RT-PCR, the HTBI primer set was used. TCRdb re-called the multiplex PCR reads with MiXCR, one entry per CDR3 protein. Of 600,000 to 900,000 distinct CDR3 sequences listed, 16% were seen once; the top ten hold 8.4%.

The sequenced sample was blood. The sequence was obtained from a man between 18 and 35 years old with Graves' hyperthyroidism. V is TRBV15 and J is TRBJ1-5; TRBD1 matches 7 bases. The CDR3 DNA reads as TGTGCCACCAGCAGGAGAGGGGGCCGGAATCAGCCCCAGCATTTT. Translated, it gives CATSRRGGRNQPQHF.